Listed below are T cell receptor beta chains from one sample, sequenced in a study of T-cell reconstitution after alpha-beta-depleted transplantation in children. TCRdb independently ran MiXCR on the PCR reads; one entry per CDR3 protein. The profile shows about 610,000 distinct CDR3 sequences, approximately 10% of them singletons. The sample here was PBMCs from the stem cell graft donor, taken from the stem cell graft. All receptors come from a human donor who donated a stem cell graft to a child with acute myeloid leukemia. The CDR3 runs from the conserved cysteine through the conserved F or W. The D gene is left open where the match is weak. Some rows mark clone size as missing; the rest say once, few, many or name a class of expanded clone.

V gene	J gene	D gene	clone size	CDR3 protein	CDR3 DNA
TRBV7-2	TRBJ2-3	NA	many	CASSSREKGTDTQYF	TGTGCCAGCAGCTCCAGGGAGAAGGGCACAGATACGCAGTATTTT
TRBV28	TRBJ1-2	NA	NA	CASRSGGRGGYTF	TGTGCCAGCAGGTCGGGGGGAAGGGGTGGCTACACCTTC
TRBV3-1	TRBJ2-5	TRBD2	NA	CASSQDGTTQETQYF	TGTGCCAGCAGCCAAGACGGGACTACCCAAGAGACCCAGTACTTC
TRBV12-3/TRBV12-4	TRBJ2-1	NA	many	CASRRGEGSRGNEQFF	TGTGCCAGCAGAAGGGGTGAGGGGAGTAGGGGCAATGAGCAGTTCTTC
TRBV7-3	TRBJ2-2	NA	many	CASSLQVAHTGELFF	TGTGCCAGCAGCTTACAAGTAGCCCACACCGGGGAGCTGTTTTTT
TRBV7-9	TRBJ2-5	NA	few	CASSFIQPDGWKETQYF	TGTGCCAGCAGCTTTATACAGCCCGATGGGTGGAAAGAGACCCAGTACTTC
TRBV12-3/TRBV12-4	TRBJ1-6	NA	few	CASSLRQLRDSPLHF	TGTGCCAGCAGTCTCAGACAACTTCGGGATTCACCCCTCCACTTT
TRBV9	TRBJ2-1	TRBD2	many	CASNLAAKNEQFF	TGTGCCAGCAACCTAGCGGCCAAGAATGAGCAGTTCTTC
TRBV30	TRBJ2-1	NA	NA	CAWSPGLLGGYNEQFF	TGTGCCTGGAGCCCCGGGCTACTTGGGGGATACAATGAGCAGTTCTTC
TRBV7-2	TRBJ2-7	TRBD1	NA	CASSLAPTGGSYEQYF	TGTGCCAGCAGCTTAGCGCCTACAGGGGGCTCCTACGAGCAGTACTTC
TRBV20-1	TRBJ2-7	NA	few	CSARDPRSSSYEQYF	TGCAGTGCTAGAGATCCCCGGTCCTCCTCCTACGAGCAGTACTTC
TRBV12-3/TRBV12-4	TRBJ2-1	TRBD2	many	CASSLRTSEDEQFF	TGTGCCAGCAGTCTCCGGACTAGCGAAGATGAGCAGTTCTTC
TRBV29-1	TRBJ1-1	NA	NA	CSVVGGTNTEAFF	TGCAGCGTTGTTGGGGGAACGAACACTGAAGCTTTCTTT
TRBV3-1	TRBJ2-1	NA	many	CASSAWFDYNNEQFF	TGTGCCAGCAGCGCCTGGTTTGACTACAACAATGAGCAGTTCTTC
TRBV29-1	TRBJ2-4	TRBD1	few	CSVGETGVGNIQYF	TGCAGCGTTGGGGAGACAGGGGTTGGTAACATTCAGTACTTC
TRBV18	TRBJ1-6	NA	NA	CASSAVNSPLHF	TGTGCCAGCTCCGCAGTTAATTCACCCCTCCACTTT
TRBV11-2	TRBJ2-1	TRBD2	many	CASSLRVGTSGRDNEQFF	TGTGCCAGCAGCTTAAGAGTCGGGACTAGCGGGAGGGACAATGAGCAGTTCTTC
TRBV5-5	TRBJ1-5	NA	few	CASSLAVSSNQPQHF	TGTGCCAGCAGCTTGGCGGTCAGTAGCAATCAGCCCCAGCATTTT
TRBV5-1	TRBJ1-4	NA	few	CASSLRADNEKLFF	TGCGCCAGCAGCTTGCGGGCCGATAATGAAAAACTGTTTTTT
TRBV2	TRBJ1-2	NA	NA	CASTVGNYGYTF	TGTGCCAGCACAGTCGGTAACTATGGCTACACCTTC
TRBV7-3	TRBJ2-1	TRBD1	few	CASSLGSGQDYNEQFF	TGTGCCAGCAGCTTAGGGTCGGGACAGGACTACAATGAGCAGTTCTTC
TRBV28	TRBJ1-2	NA	NA	CASSNTRQTSGYTF	TGTGCCAGCAGCAACACCCGACAGACGAGCGGCTACACCTTC